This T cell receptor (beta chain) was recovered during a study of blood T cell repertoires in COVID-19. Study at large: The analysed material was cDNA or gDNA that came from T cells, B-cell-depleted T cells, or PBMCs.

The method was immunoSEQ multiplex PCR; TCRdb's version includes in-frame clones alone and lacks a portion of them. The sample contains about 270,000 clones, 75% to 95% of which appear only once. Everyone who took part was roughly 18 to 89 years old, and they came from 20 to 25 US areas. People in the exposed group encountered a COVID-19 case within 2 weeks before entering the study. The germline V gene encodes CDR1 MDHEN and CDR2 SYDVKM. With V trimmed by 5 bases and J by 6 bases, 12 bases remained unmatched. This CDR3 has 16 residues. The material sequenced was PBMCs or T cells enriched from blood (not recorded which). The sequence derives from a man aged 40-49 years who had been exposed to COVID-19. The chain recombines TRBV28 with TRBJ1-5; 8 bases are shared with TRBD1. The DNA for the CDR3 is TGTGCCAGCAGTGGACGAGGCAGGGGGCATCTTCAGCCCCAGCATTTT. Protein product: CASSGRGRGHLQPQHF.